This T cell receptor (beta chain) was sequenced in a study of T cell responses to AZD1222 COVID-19 vaccine. Findings of the study overall: Reports say nearly half of spike-specific TCRs go after unmutated variant regions.

This clone was recorded only once. Its target is not known. Unmatched junction bases numbered 12, after V lost 3 bases and J lost 0 bases. Germline-derived CDR1 and CDR2 are SGHRS and YFSETQ. The CDR3 extends over 18 amino acids. Profiled with immunoSEQ multiplex PCR; TCRdb holds only in-frame clones, not every one. The sample carries over 65,000 clones, about 90% recorded once. This clonotype was sampled from an adult in good health. The material was peripheral blood, obtained on day 0 of MenACWY control vaccination. The J gene is TRBJ2-1, the V gene TRBV5-1; 7 bases fit TRBD2. As DNA, the CDR3 is TGCGCCAGCAGCTCCGCTTCTAGCGGAGCCAGCTCCTACAATGAGCAGTTCTTC. It codes for CASSSASSGASSYNEQFF.